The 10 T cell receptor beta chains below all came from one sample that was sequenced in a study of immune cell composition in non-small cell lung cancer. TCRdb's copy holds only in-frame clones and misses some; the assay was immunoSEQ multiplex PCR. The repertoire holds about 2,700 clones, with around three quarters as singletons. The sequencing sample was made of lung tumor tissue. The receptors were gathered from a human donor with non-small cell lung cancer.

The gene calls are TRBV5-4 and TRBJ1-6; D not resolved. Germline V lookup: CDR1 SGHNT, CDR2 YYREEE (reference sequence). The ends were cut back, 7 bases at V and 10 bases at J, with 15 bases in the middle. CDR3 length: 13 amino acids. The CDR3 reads CASGRESGSPLHF. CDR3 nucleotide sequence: TGTGCCAGCGGCCGGGAATCGGGGTCACCCCTCCACTTT.

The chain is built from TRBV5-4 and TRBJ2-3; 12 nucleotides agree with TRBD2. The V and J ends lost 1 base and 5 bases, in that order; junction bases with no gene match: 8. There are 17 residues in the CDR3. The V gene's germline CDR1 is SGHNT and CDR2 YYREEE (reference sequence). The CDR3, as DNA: TGTGCCAGCAGCTTGAAACTAGCGGGGGGCAGCGGAGATACGCAGTATTTT. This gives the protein CASSLKLAGGSGDTQYF.

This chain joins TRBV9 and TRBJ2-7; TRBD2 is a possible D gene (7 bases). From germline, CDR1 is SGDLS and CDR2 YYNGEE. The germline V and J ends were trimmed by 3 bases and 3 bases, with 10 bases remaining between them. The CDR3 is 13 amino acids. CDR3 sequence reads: CASSGGGRYEQYF. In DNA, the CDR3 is TGTGCCAGCAGCGGGGGGGGCCGCTACGAGCAGTACTTC.

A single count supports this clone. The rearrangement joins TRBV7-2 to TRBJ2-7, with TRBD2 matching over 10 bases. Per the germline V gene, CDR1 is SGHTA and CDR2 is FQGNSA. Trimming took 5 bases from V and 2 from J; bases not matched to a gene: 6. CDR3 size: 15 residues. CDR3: CASSPGSGRAYEQYF. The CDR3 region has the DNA TGTGCCAGCAGCCCAGGGAGCGGGAGGGCCTACGAGCAGTACTTC.

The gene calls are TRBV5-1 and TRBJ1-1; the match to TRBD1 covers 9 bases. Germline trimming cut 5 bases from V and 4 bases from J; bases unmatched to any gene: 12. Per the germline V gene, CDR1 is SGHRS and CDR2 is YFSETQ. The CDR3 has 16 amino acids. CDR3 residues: CASSWGQGGEATEAFF. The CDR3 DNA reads TGCGCCAGCAGTTGGGGACAGGGAGGAGAGGCCACTGAAGCTTTCTTT.

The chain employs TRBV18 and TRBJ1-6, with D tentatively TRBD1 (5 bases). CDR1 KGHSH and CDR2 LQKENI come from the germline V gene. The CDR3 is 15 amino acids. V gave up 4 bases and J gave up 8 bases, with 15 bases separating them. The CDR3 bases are TGTGCCAGCTCACTCGAACCAGGACAATATTCACCCCTCCACTTT. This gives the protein CASSLEPGQYSPLHF.

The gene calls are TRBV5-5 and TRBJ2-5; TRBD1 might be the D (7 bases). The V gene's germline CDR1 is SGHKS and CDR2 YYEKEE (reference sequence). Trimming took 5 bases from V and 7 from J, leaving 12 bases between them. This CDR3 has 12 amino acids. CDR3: CASRGQGGTQYF. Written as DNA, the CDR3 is TGTGCCAGCAGGGGTCAGGGGGGGACCCAGTACTTC.

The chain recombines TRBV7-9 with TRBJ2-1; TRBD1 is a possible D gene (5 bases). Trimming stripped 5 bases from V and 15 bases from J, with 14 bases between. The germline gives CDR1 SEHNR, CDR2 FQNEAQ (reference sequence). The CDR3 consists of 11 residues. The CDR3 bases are TGTGCCAGCAGCGCCTGGGGCCCATCGTTCTTC. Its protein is CASSAWGPSFF.

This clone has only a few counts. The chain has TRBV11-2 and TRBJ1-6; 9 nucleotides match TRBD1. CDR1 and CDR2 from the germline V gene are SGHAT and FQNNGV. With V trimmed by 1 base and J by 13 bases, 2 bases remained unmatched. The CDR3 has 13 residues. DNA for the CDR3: TGTGCCAGCAGCTTAGGGGACAGGGACCCCCTCCACTTT. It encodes CASSLGDRDPLHF.

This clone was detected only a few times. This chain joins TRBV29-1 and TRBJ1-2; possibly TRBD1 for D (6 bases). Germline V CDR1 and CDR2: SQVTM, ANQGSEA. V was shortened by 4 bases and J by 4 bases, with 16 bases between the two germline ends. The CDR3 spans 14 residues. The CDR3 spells CSVATGSGSYGYTF. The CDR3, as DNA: TGCAGCGTTGCGACAGGATCAGGCTCCTATGGCTACACCTTC.